This record looks at one T cell receptor (beta chain) sequence and its context. Its antigen is still unknown. Per-base qualities were not stored, and no clone one base away is much larger. TCRbeta CDR3 regions were amplified from genomic DNA by means of the immunoSEQ Assay, a bias-controlled multiplex PCR. In the source study's methods: The number of nucleated cells in each sample was estimated from the amplification of reference gene primers within the assay. To quantify the absolute abundance of each unique TCRbeta CDR3 rearrangement, sequence reads were collapsed and filtered. For each sample, productive Simpson clonality was calculated as the square root of Simpson's diversity index over productive rearrangements. TCRdb limited this immuneACCESS table to in-frame rearrangements with V and J called. A share of clones is missing; checked studies link under half to unresolved V genes, and the rest is unexplained. That table supplies the V and J calls and clone size; D and trimming were determined from the DNA. The sample profile shows about 210,000 clones; about 89% of them were found once. Together, the top ten hold about 4.8% of the sample.

The data belong to a study of blood T cell repertoires in COVID-19 (TCRdb year 2020). About the investigation overall: The collaborator samples originated in the United States, Italy and Spain and spanned the acute and convalescent phases of COVID-19. The repertoires were made available in a free public database intended to serve as a resource for research on the immune response to SARS-CoV-2. A de-identified subject ID, COVID-19 status, age in years and sex were almost always included in the sample metadata. The samples were drawn from the first 160 participants of the ongoing ImmuneRACE study and from 950 to 1,500 subjects provided by 6 global collaborators. Deeply sampled blood TCRbeta repertoires from subjects exposed to, actively infected with, or recovered from COVID-19 were included in the dataset. The material from the prospective study consisted of cDNA or gDNA derived from T cells, B-cell-depleted T cells, or PBMCs. Where available, HLA class I and class II types were obtained from metadata supplied by the sample provider rather than from assay-based typing.

Results the study describes overall, beyond this receptor: The quantity of clinical and demographic metadata differed by source and by participant and was supplied without curation.

Counted from cysteine to phenylalanine, this CDR3 has 15 amino acids. Here the CDR3 DNA is all that survives: 45 bases in frame from base 1. The germline V gene specifies SNHLY as CDR1 and FYNNEI as CDR2. Trimming removed 2 bases from V and 4 bases from J, leaving 11 bases between the germline ends. Whole blood was collected in K2EDTA tubes by collaborating institutions according to the institutions' own protocols. For TCRbeta analysis, collaborators shipped samples as frozen whole blood, isolated PBMCs, or DNA extracted from either of those sample types. The sequence derives from a woman in her thirties or forties with acute or convalescent COVID-19. Recombination connected TRBV2 to TRBJ2-2, with TRBD1 tentatively as D gene (6 bases match). Input material: peripheral blood. The CDR3 protein: CASSETTGFTGELFF. The nucleotide sequence is TGTGCCAGCAGTGAAACCACAGGGTTCACCGGGGAGCTGTTTTTT. The variable domain in full, with residues beyond the CDR3 obtained from the reference TRBV2 and TRBJ2-2 genes, is EPEVTQTPSHQVTQMGQEVILRCVPISNHLYFYWYRQILGQKVEFLVSFYNNEISEKSEIFDDQFSVERPDGSNFTLKIRSTKLEDSAMYFCASSETTGFTGELFFGEGSRLTVL.